Below, 12 T cell receptor beta chains from the same sample are listed, as sequenced in a study of blood T cells in healthy people across ages. A second about 7 to 11 cycle PCR used barcoded and J-beta primers. MiXCR was run by TCRdb on the 5' RACE reads, yielding one entry per CDR3 protein. The data contain 850,000 or so distinct CDR3 sequences, around 30% of them singletons. The sequencing sample was made of blood. The receptors were gathered from an elderly woman in good health.

About this clonotype itself: The junction differs from germline at one of its ends, possibly a read error. The chain carries TRBV2 and TRBJ1-4; D is uncertain. CDR3 length: 13 amino acids. Germline-derived CDR1 and CDR2 are SNHLY and FYNNEI. The CDR3 here is CASRTGENEKLFF. The DNA of the CDR3 is TGCGCCAGCAGGACGGGAGAGAATGAAAAACTGTTTTTT.

This chain links TRBV20-1 with TRBJ2-4; 9 positions match TRBD2. The J call may not be correct, given that the DNA end is closer to TRBJ2-7. Germline CDR1 reads DFQATT; CDR2 reads SNEGSKA (reference sequence). This CDR3 spans 15 amino acids. The CDR3 DNA is TGCAGTGCTAGGGGACTAGCTCACGGTTTCTACGAGCAGTACTTC. Translation: CSARGLAHGFYEQYF.

The chain employs TRBV7-9 and TRBJ2-3; D perhaps matches TRBD2 (7 bases). Germline CDR1 reads SEHNR; CDR2 reads FQNEAQ (reference sequence). This CDR3 is built from 17 residues. V lost 2 bases and J lost 1, with 16 bases in between. CDR3 residues: CASSLPNGGAGTDTQYF. The CDR3 DNA reads as TGTGCCAGCAGCTTACCGAATGGGGGGGCGGGCACAGATACGCAGTATTTT. Full variable domain (rest looked up from reference TRBV7-9 and TRBJ2-3): DTGVSQNPRHKITKRGQNVTFRCDPISEHNRLYWYRQTLGQGPEFLTYFQNEAQLEKSRLLSDRFSAERPKGSFSTLEIQRTEQGDSAMYLCASSLPNGGAGTDTQYFGPGTRLTVL.

This clonotype turned up a few times. This chain links TRBV2 with TRBJ1-2; 7 bases align to TRBD1. This CDR3 contains 14 residues. V trimming: 6 bases; J trimming: 2 bases; junction bases outside the gene matches: 6. Germline CDR1 SNHLY, CDR2 FYNNEI. The CDR3 region is CASRVKQGNYGYTF. The DNA of the CDR3 is TGTGCCAGCAGGGTCAAACAGGGGAACTATGGCTACACCTTC. Full variable domain (missing parts from reference TRBV2 and TRBJ1-2): EPEVTQTPSHQVTQMGQEVILRCVPISNHLYFYWYRQILGQKVEFLVSFYNNEISEKSEIFDDQFSVERPDGSNFTLKIRSTKLEDSAMYFCASRVKQGNYGYTFGSGTRLTVV.

This clonotype has at least ten counts. This rearrangement joins TRBV14 to TRBJ2-6, with 9 bases matching TRBD1. In germline, CDR1 is SGHDN, CDR2 FVKESK. The length of the CDR3 is 22 residues. The ends lost 0 bases at V and 1 base at J; junction bases unmatched: 16. Here the CDR3 reads CASSQEKFFGTGTLSGANVLTF. CDR3 coding DNA: TGTGCCAGCAGCCAAGAGAAATTCTTCGGGACAGGGACTTTGTCTGGGGCCAACGTCCTGACTTTC.

The table lists this clonotype with many counts. J is TRBJ2-7 and V is TRBV28; D unclear. Per germline, CDR1 MDHEN and CDR2 SYDVKM. The CDR3 covers 13 residues. V was pared by 6 bases and J by 2 bases, with 11 bases between. CDR3 residues: CASRGTSTYEQYF. Here the CDR3 DNA reads TGTGCCAGCAGGGGAACATCGACCTACGAGCAGTACTTC.

A remark on this clonotype: The junction does not match germline at one end; this may be a read error. V is TRBV19 and J is TRBJ2-1; the match to TRBD1 covers 8 bases. Germline assignment: CDR1 LNHDA and CDR2 SQIVND (reference sequence). This CDR3 is built from 15 residues. CDR3 amino acids: CAGSRQGAGYNEQFF. CDR3 coding DNA: TGTGCCGGTAGTCGGCAGGGGGCGGGATACAATGAGCAGTTCTTC.

This clonotype was recorded at least ten times. V usage is TRBV20-1 and J usage is TRBJ1-2; tentative D call: TRBD1 (5 bases). Per germline, CDR1 DFQATT and CDR2 SNEGSKA (reference sequence). The CDR3 spans 11 residues. The V and J ends lost 4 bases and 8 bases respectively, with 11 bases between them. The chain's CDR3 is CSATRTLGYTF. As DNA, the CDR3 is TGCAGTGCTACCAGGACATTGGGCTACACCTTC.

This clonotype was seen many times. V and J are TRBV7-2 and TRBJ2-5; 12 bases are a match to TRBD2. CDR1 is SGHTA, CDR2 FQGNSA, per germline. J gave up 4 bases and V 8 bases, and 5 bases lay outside the gene matches. The CDR3 has 14 amino acids. The CDR3 here is CASSSGGARETQYF. In DNA, the CDR3 is TGTGCCAGCTCTAGCGGGGGGGCCAGAGAGACCCAGTACTTC.

V gene TRBV10-3 combines with J gene TRBJ1-6, with 7 bases identical to TRBD1. J was trimmed by 7 bases and V by 9 bases; bases with no gene match: 12. The CDR3 extends over 15 amino acids. Germline-derived CDR1 and CDR2 are ENHRY and SYGVKD. In DNA, the CDR3 is TGTGCCATTTCAACCGGGACAGATCCAAATTCACCCCTCCACTTT. Translated: CAISTGTDPNSPLHF.

This clonotype was seen a few times. A much larger clone is a single base away; this may be a read error. Here the CDR3 DNA reads TGCGCCAGTAAGGAAGGCGGCAGGACCAAAGAGACCCAGTACTTC. It specifies CASKEGGRTKETQYF. The rearrangement uses TRBV4-1 and TRBJ2-5; the D is unclear. This CDR3 spans 15 amino acids. Germline CDR1 reads MGHRA; CDR2 reads YSYEKL. V lost 9 bases, J lost 3 bases, and 20 bases lay in between.

Of note for this clonotype: Possible read error: a much larger clone is one base away. This chain links TRBV5-6 with TRBJ2-5, with D possibly being TRBD2 (5 bases). Per the germline V gene, CDR1 is SGHDT and CDR2 is YYEEEE. The CDR3 spans 14 residues. V was pared by 4 bases and J by 3 bases, with 13 bases between. Here the CDR3 reads CASSKGDGKETQYF. The CDR3 DNA reads as TGTGCCAGCAGCAAAGGAGACGGGAAAGAGACCCAGTACTTC. Using reference TRBV5-6 and TRBJ2-5 for the parts outside the CDR3, the full variable domain is DAGVTQSPTHLIKTRGQQVTLRCSPKSGHDTVSWYQQALGQGPQFIFQYYEEEERQRGNFPDRFSGHQFPNYSSELNVNALLLGDSALYLCASSKGDGKETQYFGPGTRLLVL.